This is a list of T cell receptor beta chains from one sample in a study of T cell changes during pregnancy in multiple sclerosis. Profiling relied on immunoSEQ multiplex PCR, and the TCRdb table lists in-frame clones only, not all of them. The data show roughly 60,000 clones, with 85% to 95% seen just once and 0.35% to 0.45% held by the top ten. Sequences were derived from CD4+ T cells from peripheral blood mononuclear cells, sampled before pregnancy. All receptors come from a female donor with multiple sclerosis, enrolled in a pregnancy study. CDR3s include the opening cysteine and the closing phenylalanine or tryptophan. Fields, in order: clone size, V gene, J gene, D gene, CDR3 protein, CDR3 DNA. The D gene is left open where the match is weak. Rows give clone size only sometimes, using once, few, many, or a class for an expanded clone.

abundance: NA; v_gene: TRBV19; j_gene: TRBJ1-1; d_gene: TRBD1; CDR3aa: CASSIQGGHRSRTEAFF; CDR3nt: TGTGCCAGTAGTATACAGGGGGGACATAGGTCAAGGACTGAAGCTTTCTTT
abundance: NA; v_gene: TRBV30; j_gene: TRBJ2-7; d_gene: TRBD2; CDR3aa: CAWSVGLDSYEQYF; CDR3nt: TGTGCCTGGTCCGTGGGACTAGACTCCTACGAGCAGTACTTC
abundance: NA; v_gene: TRBV5-1; j_gene: TRBJ1-5; d_gene: NA; CDR3aa: CASSFETRDGRDF; CDR3nt: TGCGCCAGCAGCTTCGAGACGAGGGATGGCCGGGATTTT
abundance: NA; v_gene: TRBV18; j_gene: TRBJ1-4; d_gene: NA; CDR3aa: CASSPGAANEKLFF; CDR3nt: TGTGCCAGCTCACCCGGAGCGGCTAATGAAAAACTGTTTTTT
abundance: once; v_gene: TRBV4-1; j_gene: TRBJ1-1; d_gene: NA; CDR3aa: CASSNQGRQIAFF; CDR3nt: TGCGCCAGCAGTAACCAGGGGCGCCAAATAGCTTTCTTT
abundance: NA; v_gene: TRBV7-7; j_gene: TRBJ2-5; d_gene: NA; CDR3aa: CASSPGAAQETQYF; CDR3nt: TGTGCTAGCAGCCCTGGGGCAGCTCAAGAGACCCAGTACTTC
abundance: NA; v_gene: TRBV7-2; j_gene: TRBJ2-1; d_gene: NA; CDR3aa: CASSSDVTGNEQFF; CDR3nt: TGTGCCAGCAGCTCGGACGTTACGGGGAATGAGCAGTTCTTC
abundance: once; v_gene: TRBV19; j_gene: TRBJ1-2; d_gene: TRBD1; CDR3aa: CASSITTDRPLIF; CDR3nt: TGTGCCAGTAGTATTACTACGGACAGGCCTCTCATCTTC
abundance: NA; v_gene: TRBV19; j_gene: TRBJ2-5; d_gene: TRBD1; CDR3aa: CASSPRTGHTGRETQYF; CDR3nt: TGTGCCAGTAGTCCCCGGACAGGTCATACCGGACGAGAGACCCAGTACTTC
abundance: NA; v_gene: TRBV5-6; j_gene: TRBJ2-7; d_gene: NA; CDR3aa: CASSLSARVLYF; CDR3nt: TGTGCCAGCAGCTTGTCCGCCAGGGTGCTGTACTTC
abundance: NA; v_gene: TRBV5-4; j_gene: TRBJ2-1; d_gene: TRBD2; CDR3aa: CASSLSLAGVSSYNEQFF; CDR3nt: TGTGCCAGCAGCTTGAGTCTAGCGGGGGTGAGCTCCTACAATGAGCAGTTCTTC
abundance: NA; v_gene: TRBV6-6; j_gene: TRBJ1-1; d_gene: NA; CDR3aa: CASSTDRTLGTEAFF; CDR3nt: TGTGCCAGCAGTACGGACAGAACCCTCGGGACTGAAGCTTTCTTT
abundance: NA; v_gene: TRBV30; j_gene: TRBJ1-4; d_gene: TRBD1; CDR3aa: CAWSRQGGREKLFF; CDR3nt: TGTGCCTGGAGCCGACAGGGGGGTAGAGAAAAACTGTTTTTT
abundance: once; v_gene: TRBV18; j_gene: TRBJ2-7; d_gene: TRBD2; CDR3aa: CASSPGTSGIYEQYF; CDR3nt: TGTGCCAGCTCACCAGGGACTAGCGGGATTTACGAGCAGTACTTC
abundance: NA; v_gene: TRBV18; j_gene: TRBJ1-2; d_gene: TRBD1; CDR3aa: CASSPGQDLFYGYTF; CDR3nt: TGTGCCAGCTCACCAGGACAGGACTTGTTCTATGGCTACACCTTC
abundance: NA; v_gene: TRBV6-5; j_gene: TRBJ2-3; d_gene: TRBD2; CDR3aa: CASSYGAGVTDTQYF; CDR3nt: TGTGCCAGCAGTTACGGGGCGGGAGTCACAGATACGCAGTATTTT
abundance: NA; v_gene: TRBV7-2; j_gene: TRBJ1-2; d_gene: NA; CDR3aa: CASSLTRENYGYTF; CDR3nt: TGTGCCAGCAGCTTAACCCGGGAAAACTATGGCTACACCTTC
abundance: NA; v_gene: TRBV29-1; j_gene: TRBJ1-1; d_gene: NA; CDR3aa: CSIDTGVTEAFF; CDR3nt: TGCAGCATTGACACAGGAGTCACTGAAGCTTTCTTT
abundance: NA; v_gene: TRBV29-1; j_gene: TRBJ1-4; d_gene: NA; CDR3aa: CSVEFQQGTNEKLFF; CDR3nt: TGCAGCGTTGAATTCCAGCAGGGAACTAATGAAAAACTGTTTTTT
abundance: NA; v_gene: TRBV4-2; j_gene: TRBJ2-1; d_gene: NA; CDR3aa: CASSQDIDEQFF; CDR3nt: TGTGCCAGCAGCCAAGATATCGATGAGCAGTTCTTC
abundance: NA; v_gene: TRBV30; j_gene: TRBJ2-1; d_gene: TRBD2; CDR3aa: CAWRGTSGSYSSYNEQFF; CDR3nt: TGTGCCTGGAGAGGGACTAGCGGGAGTTATAGCTCCTACAATGAGCAGTTCTTC
abundance: NA; v_gene: TRBV6-1; j_gene: TRBJ2-5; d_gene: TRBD1; CDR3aa: CASSFRQGVGETQYF; CDR3nt: TGTGCCAGCAGTTTCAGACAGGGGGTGGGAGAGACCCAGTACTTC
abundance: NA; v_gene: TRBV6-1; j_gene: TRBJ2-6; d_gene: NA; CDR3aa: CASSEGVGYKAGANVLTF; CDR3nt: TGTGCCAGCAGTGAAGGCGTGGGCTATAAGGCTGGGGCCAACGTCCTGACTTTC
abundance: NA; v_gene: TRBV7-2; j_gene: TRBJ2-7; d_gene: TRBD2; CDR3aa: CASSLGLAGNAAEQYF; CDR3nt: TGTGCCAGCAGCTTAGGATTAGCGGGAAACGCGGCTGAGCAGTACTTC
abundance: NA; v_gene: TRBV6-6; j_gene: TRBJ2-7; d_gene: NA; CDR3aa: CASLATDSYEQYF; CDR3nt: TGTGCCAGCCTAGCGACCGACTCCTACGAGCAGTACTTC
abundance: NA; v_gene: TRBV19; j_gene: TRBJ2-2; d_gene: TRBD2; CDR3aa: CASSPRTSLITGELFF; CDR3nt: TGTGCCAGTAGTCCCCGGACTAGCTTGATAACCGGGGAGCTGTTTTTT
abundance: NA; v_gene: TRBV27; j_gene: TRBJ2-7; d_gene: TRBD1; CDR3aa: CASSSAGGFYEQYF; CDR3nt: TGTGCCAGCAGTTCCGCAGGGGGCTTTTACGAGCAGTACTTC
abundance: once; v_gene: TRBV6-5; j_gene: TRBJ2-4; d_gene: NA; CDR3aa: CASRTQGLAKNIQYF; CDR3nt: TGTGCCAGCAGAACACAGGGATTAGCCAAAAACATTCAGTACTTC
abundance: NA; v_gene: TRBV19; j_gene: TRBJ2-1; d_gene: TRBD2; CDR3aa: CASSTGTSGKYNEQFF; CDR3nt: TGTGCCAGTAGCACCGGGACTAGCGGGAAGTACAATGAGCAGTTCTTC
abundance: once; v_gene: TRBV7-2; j_gene: TRBJ2-7; d_gene: NA; CDR3aa: CASSLRPRLGGNEQYF; CDR3nt: TGTGCCAGCAGCCTTCGGCCCAGGCTAGGGGGTAACGAGCAGTACTTC
abundance: NA; v_gene: TRBV7-6; j_gene: TRBJ1-3; d_gene: NA; CDR3aa: CASSAEGNTIYF; CDR3nt: TGTGCCAGCAGCGCGGAGGGAAACACCATATATTTT
abundance: once; v_gene: TRBV5-5; j_gene: TRBJ2-3; d_gene: NA; CDR3aa: CASSSRGSDDTQYF; CDR3nt: TGTGCCAGCAGCTCCCGGGGTAGCGACGATACGCAGTATTTT
abundance: NA; v_gene: TRBV6-4; j_gene: TRBJ1-1; d_gene: TRBD1; CDR3aa: CASSRTGNTEAFF; CDR3nt: TGTGCCAGCAGCAGGACAGGGAACACTGAAGCTTTCTTT
abundance: NA; v_gene: TRBV27; j_gene: TRBJ1-4; d_gene: NA; CDR3aa: CASSLGTKNEKLFF; CDR3nt: TGTGCCAGCAGTTTAGGGACAAAAAATGAAAAACTGTTTTTT
abundance: few; v_gene: TRBV19; j_gene: TRBJ1-5; d_gene: NA; CDR3aa: CASIEYRHSNQPQHF; CDR3nt: TGTGCCAGTATTGAGTACAGACATAGCAATCAGCCCCAGCATTTT
abundance: NA; v_gene: TRBV28; j_gene: TRBJ1-4; d_gene: NA; CDR3aa: CASSPGQHEKLFF; CDR3nt: TGTGCCAGCAGCCCGGGACAACATGAAAAACTGTTTTTT
abundance: NA; v_gene: TRBV7-3; j_gene: TRBJ1-1; d_gene: NA; CDR3aa: CASSRTMNTEAFF; CDR3nt: TGTGCCAGCAGCCGCACAATGAACACTGAAGCTTTCTTT
abundance: NA; v_gene: TRBV7-2; j_gene: TRBJ2-3; d_gene: TRBD2; CDR3aa: CASSPGLAGGPTDTQYF; CDR3nt: TGTGCCAGCAGCCCCGGACTAGCGGGAGGGCCTACAGATACGCAGTATTTT
abundance: NA; v_gene: TRBV18; j_gene: TRBJ2-2; d_gene: NA; CDR3aa: CASSPDSRTGELFF; CDR3nt: TGTGCCAGCTCACCAGACAGTAGGACCGGGGAGCTGTTTTTT
abundance: NA; v_gene: TRBV19; j_gene: TRBJ2-7; d_gene: TRBD1; CDR3aa: CASTQGAAFSYEQYF; CDR3nt: TGTGCCAGCACACAGGGGGCGGCCTTTTCCTACGAGCAGTACTTC
abundance: NA; v_gene: TRBV10-3; j_gene: TRBJ1-2; d_gene: TRBD1; CDR3aa: CAISESGDRGFVYGYTF; CDR3nt: TGTGCCATCAGTGAGTCGGGGGACAGGGGGTTCGTCTATGGCTACACCTTC
abundance: few; v_gene: TRBV27; j_gene: TRBJ1-1; d_gene: TRBD1; CDR3aa: CASLRQGMNTEAFF; CDR3nt: TGTGCCAGCTTAAGACAGGGCATGAACACTGAAGCTTTCTTT
abundance: NA; v_gene: TRBV6-5; j_gene: TRBJ2-1; d_gene: NA; CDR3aa: CASRYAHGSYNEQFF; CDR3nt: TGTGCCAGCAGATATGCCCACGGGAGTTACAATGAGCAGTTCTTC
abundance: NA; v_gene: TRBV28; j_gene: TRBJ1-2; d_gene: NA; CDR3aa: CASSERVHGYTF; CDR3nt: TGTGCCAGCAGTGAGAGGGTCCATGGCTACACCTTC
abundance: NA; v_gene: TRBV30; j_gene: TRBJ2-7; d_gene: NA; CDR3aa: CAWSDQGGPYEQYF; CDR3nt: TGTGCCTGGAGTGATCAAGGGGGACCCTACGAGCAGTACTTC
abundance: NA; v_gene: TRBV15; j_gene: TRBJ2-7; d_gene: NA; CDR3aa: CATSRDPGTKYEQYF; CDR3nt: TGTGCCACCAGCAGAGACCCCGGGACAAAATACGAGCAGTACTTC
abundance: NA; v_gene: TRBV7-9; j_gene: TRBJ1-2; d_gene: NA; CDR3aa: CASSLVQGLEGYTF; CDR3nt: TGTGCCAGCAGCTTAGTACAGGGCCTGGAGGGCTACACCTTC
abundance: NA; v_gene: TRBV25-1; j_gene: TRBJ1-1; d_gene: TRBD1; CDR3aa: CASSGMGQGKPEAFF; CDR3nt: TGTGCCAGCAGTGGTATGGGACAGGGGAAACCTGAAGCTTTCTTT
abundance: NA; v_gene: TRBV7-9; j_gene: TRBJ1-2; d_gene: NA; CDR3aa: CASSRGQAINYGYTF; CDR3nt: TGTGCCAGCAGCAGGGGTCAGGCCATAAACTATGGCTACACCTTC
abundance: NA; v_gene: TRBV6-6; j_gene: TRBJ1-1; d_gene: NA; CDR3aa: CASSYSGTQNTEAFF; CDR3nt: TGTGCCAGCAGTTACTCCGGGACACAGAACACTGAAGCTTTCTTT
abundance: NA; v_gene: TRBV7-2; j_gene: TRBJ1-4; d_gene: NA; CDR3aa: CASSLTGKLFF; CDR3nt: TGTGCCAGCAGCTTAACGGGAAAACTGTTTTTT
abundance: NA; v_gene: TRBV4-1; j_gene: TRBJ2-1; d_gene: TRBD2; CDR3aa: CASSPDLAGGTYNEQFF; CDR3nt: TGCGCCAGCAGCCCAGACCTAGCGGGTGGAACCTACAATGAGCAGTTCTTC
abundance: NA; v_gene: TRBV6-1; j_gene: TRBJ2-7; d_gene: NA; CDR3aa: CASTSVPGVEQYF; CDR3nt: TGTGCCAGCACCTCGGTTCCAGGGGTCGAGCAGTACTTC